Included here is one T cell receptor beta chain sequence, with context. There is no known antigen for this receptor. The junction departs from the called germline gene at one end, perhaps through a read error. This specimen comes from a study of spatial heterogeneity in lung cancer (dated by TCRdb to between 2018 and 2021). Turning to the overall study: Beta-chain transcripts were consistently detected in greater numbers than alpha-chain transcripts, which likely reflected higher beta-chain transcript abundance. In the raw uncorrected reads, each unique combination of TCR and UMI appeared more than ten times on average. In non-small cell lung cancer, the study made a quantitative comparison of TCR alpha and beta repertoires among multiple tumor regions, matched nontumor lung and blood. The study linked features of the TCR repertoire to counts of nonsynonymous mutations, which were determined by whole-exome sequencing of tumor tissue. At surgery, fewer than 250 tumor regions, around 68 matched nontumor lung samples and 50 to 60 PBMC samples were TCR-sequenced for both alpha and beta chains. Points the paper makes about the study in general: Additional single-cell paired TCR alpha and beta sequencing was considered necessary to confirm, at a functional level, the hypothesis that regional TCRs recognize regional mutations. Ubiquitous expanded tumor TCRs were found in blood more often at tumor resection than at routine follow-up.

The CDR3 goes from the cysteine to the phenylalanine over 14 residues. The entry retains the CDR3 DNA only, 42 bases that are in frame from base 1. Via the germline V gene, CDR1 is SQVTM and CDR2 ANQGSEA. In light of the paper, this sample's time point label describes: sample taken at primary tumor resection. TCR sequencing used whole RNA extracted from tumor and nontumor lung tissue, or from cryopreserved PBMC samples, without cell sorting. Samples were obtained from about 75 patients with early-stage, untreated non-small cell lung cancer from the lung TRACERx cohort. A patient was chosen for TCR sequencing only when enough RNA was available from at least two tumor regions. Library method: 5' RACE. Sequenced using a NextSeq 500. To allow correction of PCR and sequencing errors, the TCR library protocol tagged every TCR cDNA molecule with a unique molecular identifier. In the authors' own workflow: TCR identification, UMI-based error correction and CDR3 extraction were all carried out with Decombinator tools. TCRs above a frequency of 2 per 1,000, corresponding to the top 1% of the tumor frequency distribution, were defined as expanded. Renyi diversity was computed with the R vegan package after each repertoire had been subsampled 100 times to 5,000 TCRs. CDR3 similarity networks were built from amino acid triplet string-kernel similarity, connecting CDR3s with pairwise similarity above 0.82. Through fastp at Q25 and MiXCR, TCRdb rebuilt clones from the public reads, retaining in-frame beta chains. A single entry per CDR3 protein holds the most common genes and DNA from its merged rows. The V and J calls come from TCRdb's annotation, not from the publication. The sample yields 40,000 to 45,000 distinct CDR3 sequences; approximately 7% were counted once. Around two fifths of the sample lies in the top ten.

This sample comprised PBMCs, obtained at surgery. This sequence originates from a female donor with early-stage non-small cell lung cancer. The chain couples TRBV29-1 to TRBJ2-1, with 15 bases aligning to TRBD2. The bases read TGCAGCGTTCGGACTAGCGGGAGGGCCTATGAGCTGTTCTTC. Translated, it reads CSVRTSGRAYELFF.